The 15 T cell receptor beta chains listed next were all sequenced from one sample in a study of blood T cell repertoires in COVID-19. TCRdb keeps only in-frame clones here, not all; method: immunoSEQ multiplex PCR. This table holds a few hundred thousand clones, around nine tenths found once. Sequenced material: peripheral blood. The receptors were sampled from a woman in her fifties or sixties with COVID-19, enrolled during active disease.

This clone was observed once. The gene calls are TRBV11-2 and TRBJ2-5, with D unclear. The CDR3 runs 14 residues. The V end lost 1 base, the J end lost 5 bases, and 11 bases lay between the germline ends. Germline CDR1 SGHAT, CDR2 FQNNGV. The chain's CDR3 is CASSLAQIQETQYF. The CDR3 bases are TGTGCCAGCAGCTTAGCACAGATTCAGGAGACCCAGTACTTC.

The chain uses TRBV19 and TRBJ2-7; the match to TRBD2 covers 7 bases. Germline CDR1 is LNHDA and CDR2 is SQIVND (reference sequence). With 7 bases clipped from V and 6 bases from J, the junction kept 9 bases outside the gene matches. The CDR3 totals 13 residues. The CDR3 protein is CASKAGVAGEQYF. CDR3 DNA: TGTGCCAGTAAGGCGGGAGTGGCAGGCGAGCAGTACTTC.

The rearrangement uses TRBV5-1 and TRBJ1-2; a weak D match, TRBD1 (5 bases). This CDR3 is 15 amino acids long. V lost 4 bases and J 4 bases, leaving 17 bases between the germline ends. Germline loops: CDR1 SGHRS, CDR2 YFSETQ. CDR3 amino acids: CASSLEGALSYGYTF. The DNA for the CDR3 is TGCGCCAGCAGCCTTGAAGGGGCTTTGAGCTATGGCTACACCTTC.

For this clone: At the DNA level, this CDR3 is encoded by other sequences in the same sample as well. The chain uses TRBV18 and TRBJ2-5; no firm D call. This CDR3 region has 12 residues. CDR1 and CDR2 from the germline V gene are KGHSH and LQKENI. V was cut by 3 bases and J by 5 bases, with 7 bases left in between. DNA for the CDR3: TGTGCCAGCTCACCCTCTAGGGAGACCCAGTACTTC. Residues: CASSPSRETQYF.

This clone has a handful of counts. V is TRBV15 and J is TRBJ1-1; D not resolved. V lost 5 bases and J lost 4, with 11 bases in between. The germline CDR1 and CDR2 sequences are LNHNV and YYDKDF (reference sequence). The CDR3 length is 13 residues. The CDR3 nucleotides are TGTGCCACCAGCTACGAGGGTCGCACTGAAGCTTTCTTT. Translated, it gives CATSYEGRTEAFF.

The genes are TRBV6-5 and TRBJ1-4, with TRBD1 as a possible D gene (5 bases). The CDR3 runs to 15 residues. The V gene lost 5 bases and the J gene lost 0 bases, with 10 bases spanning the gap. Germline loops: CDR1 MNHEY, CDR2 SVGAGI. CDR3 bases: TGTGCCAGCAGTCCATGGGGCGCAACTAATGAAAAACTGTTTTTT. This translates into CASSPWGATNEKLFF.

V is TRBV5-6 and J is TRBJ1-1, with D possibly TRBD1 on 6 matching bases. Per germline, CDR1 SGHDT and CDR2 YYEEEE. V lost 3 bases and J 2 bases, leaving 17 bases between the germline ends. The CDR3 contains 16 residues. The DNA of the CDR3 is TGTGCCAGCAGCTCTACACCGGGACATAGAAACACTGAAGCTTTCTTT. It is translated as CASSSTPGHRNTEAFF.

The CDR3 nucleotides are TGTGCCAGCAGCGCACGAACGGGAGGTCGCACTGAAGCTTTCTTT. Translated: CASSARTGGRTEAFF. The chain is built from TRBV3-1 (or the pseudogene TRBV3-2) and TRBJ1-1; the D is unclear. Deletions cut 5 bases from V and 4 bases from J, with 17 bases between. CDR1 and CDR2 (germline): LGHDT, YNNKEL (reference sequence). The CDR3 covers 15 residues.

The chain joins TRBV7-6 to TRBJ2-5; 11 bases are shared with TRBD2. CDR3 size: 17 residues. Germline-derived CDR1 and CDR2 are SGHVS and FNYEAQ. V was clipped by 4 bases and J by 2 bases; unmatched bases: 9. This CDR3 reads CASSSGGTSGVQETQYF. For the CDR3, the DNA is TGTGCCAGCAGCTCGGGCGGGACTAGCGGAGTTCAAGAGACCCAGTACTTC.

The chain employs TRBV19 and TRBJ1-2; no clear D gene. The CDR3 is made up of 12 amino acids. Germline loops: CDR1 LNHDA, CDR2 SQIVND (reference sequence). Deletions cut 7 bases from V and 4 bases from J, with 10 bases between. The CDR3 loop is CASNNGFYGYTF. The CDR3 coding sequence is TGTGCCAGTAATAACGGGTTCTATGGCTACACCTTC. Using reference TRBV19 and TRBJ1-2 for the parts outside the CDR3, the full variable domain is DGGITQSPKYLFRKEGQNVTLSCEQNLNHDAMYWYRQDPGQGLRLIYYSQIVNDFQKGDIAEGYSVSREKKESFPLTVTSAQKNPTAFYLCASNNGFYGYTFGSGTRLTVV.

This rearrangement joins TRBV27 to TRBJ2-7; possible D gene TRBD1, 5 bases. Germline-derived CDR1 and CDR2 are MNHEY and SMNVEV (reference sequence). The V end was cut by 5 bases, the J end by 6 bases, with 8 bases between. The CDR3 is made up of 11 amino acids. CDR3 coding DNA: TGTGCCAGCAGTAGGGGCAGCGAGCAGTACTTC. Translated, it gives CASSRGSEQYF.

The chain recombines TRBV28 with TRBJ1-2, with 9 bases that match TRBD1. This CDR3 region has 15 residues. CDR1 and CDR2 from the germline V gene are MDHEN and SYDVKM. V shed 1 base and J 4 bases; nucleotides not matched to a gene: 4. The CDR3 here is CASSLSWTGAYGYTF. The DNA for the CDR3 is TGTGCCAGCAGTTTATCCTGGACAGGGGCCTATGGCTACACCTTC.

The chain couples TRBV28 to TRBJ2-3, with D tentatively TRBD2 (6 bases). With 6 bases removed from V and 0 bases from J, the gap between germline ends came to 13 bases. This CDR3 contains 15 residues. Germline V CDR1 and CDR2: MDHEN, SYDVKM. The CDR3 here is CASSLLAPSTDTQYF. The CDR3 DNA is TGTGCCAGCAGCCTTCTAGCGCCTAGCACAGATACGCAGTATTTT. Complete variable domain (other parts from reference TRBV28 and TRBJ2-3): DVKVTQSSRYLVKRTGEKVFLECVQDMDHENMFWYRQDPGLGLRLIYFSYDVKMKEKGDIPEGYSVSREKKERFSLILESASTNQTSMYLCASSLLAPSTDTQYFGPGTRLTVL.

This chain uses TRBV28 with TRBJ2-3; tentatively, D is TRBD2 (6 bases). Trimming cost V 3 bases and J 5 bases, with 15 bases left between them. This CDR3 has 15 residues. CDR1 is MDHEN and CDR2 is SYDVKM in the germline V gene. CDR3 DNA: TGTGCCAGCAGTTTGGCGGACTATCGAATAGATACGCAGTATTTT. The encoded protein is CASSLADYRIDTQYF.

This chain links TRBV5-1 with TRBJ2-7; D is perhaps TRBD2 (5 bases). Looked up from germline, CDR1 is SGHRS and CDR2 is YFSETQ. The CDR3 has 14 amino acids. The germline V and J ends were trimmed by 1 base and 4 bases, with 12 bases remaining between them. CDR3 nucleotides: TGCGCCAGCAGCTTGACTAGGCCCGCTTACGAGCAGTACTTC. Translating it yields CASSLTRPAYEQYF.